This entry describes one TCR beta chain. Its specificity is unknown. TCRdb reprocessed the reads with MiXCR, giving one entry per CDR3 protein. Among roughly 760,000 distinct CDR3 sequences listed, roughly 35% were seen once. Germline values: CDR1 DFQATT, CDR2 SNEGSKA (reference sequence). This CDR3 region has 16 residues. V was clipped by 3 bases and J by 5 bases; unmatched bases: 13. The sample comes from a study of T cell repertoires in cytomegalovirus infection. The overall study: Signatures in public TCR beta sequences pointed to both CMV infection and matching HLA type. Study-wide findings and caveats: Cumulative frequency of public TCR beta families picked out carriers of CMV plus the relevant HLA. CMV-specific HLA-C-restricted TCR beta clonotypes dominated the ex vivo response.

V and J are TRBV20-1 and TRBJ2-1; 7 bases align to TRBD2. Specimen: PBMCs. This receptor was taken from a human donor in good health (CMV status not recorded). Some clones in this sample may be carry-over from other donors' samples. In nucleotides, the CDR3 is TGCAGTGCTAGCCCTCCGGGGCTAGCGGCTGACAATGAGCAGTTCTTC. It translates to CSASPPGLAADNEQFF.